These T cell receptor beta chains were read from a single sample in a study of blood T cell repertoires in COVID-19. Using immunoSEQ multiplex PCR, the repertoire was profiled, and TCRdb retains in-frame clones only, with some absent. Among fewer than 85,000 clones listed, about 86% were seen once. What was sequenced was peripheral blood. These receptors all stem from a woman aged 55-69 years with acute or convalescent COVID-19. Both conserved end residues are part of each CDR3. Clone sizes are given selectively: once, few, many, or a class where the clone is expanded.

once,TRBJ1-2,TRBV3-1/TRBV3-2,CASRLSTTGNYGYTF
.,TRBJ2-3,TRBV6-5,CASSSVWGLDTQYF
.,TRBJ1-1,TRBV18,CASSLQRVTEAFF
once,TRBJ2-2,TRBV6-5,CATRSTGELFF
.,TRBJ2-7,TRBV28,CASSPAGLGGYEQYF
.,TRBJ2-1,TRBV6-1,CASSETRRAAEQFF
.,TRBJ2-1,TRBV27,CASSLRESEQFF
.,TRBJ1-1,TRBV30,CVSIGHRDTEAFF
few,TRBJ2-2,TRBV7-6,CASSGDRAVGGELFF
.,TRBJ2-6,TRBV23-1,CASSQISGTIPSGANVLTF
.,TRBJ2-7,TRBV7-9,CASSLDTARRGSYEQYF
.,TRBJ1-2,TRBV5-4,CASSPGTGGYYGYTF
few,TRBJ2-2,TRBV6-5,CASSYVTRDTGELFF
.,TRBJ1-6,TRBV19,CASSIVLRSPLHF